Listed here is a single TCR beta chain. Antigen unknown. The data are from a study of T cell responses to AZD1222 COVID-19 vaccine. Study-level points and caveats: Most donors were white British, females outnumbered males, and clonal diversity was possibly underestimated. Along spike, vaccine-associated CD4 TCRs were found throughout, with dominance at 160-218 and 743-854. Repertoire collection took place solely once the T cell response had peaked.

CDR1 is MNHEY and CDR2 is SMNVEV in the germline V gene (reference sequence). V gave up 2 bases and J gave up 6 bases; unmatched junction bases: 9. The CDR3 is 17 residues long. TCRdb keeps only in-frame clones here, not all; method: immunoSEQ multiplex PCR. The sample includes some 200,000 clones, approximately 91% of them seen just once. This material consisted of peripheral blood, taken on day 0 of AZD1222 vaccination. The chain couples TRBV27 to TRBJ1-6, with 8 bases fitting TRBD1. The clonotype comes from an adult in good health. The CDR3 sequence: CASSLPDRANRNSPLHF. CDR3 nucleotide sequence: TGTGCCAGCAGTTTACCGGACAGGGCGAATCGTAATTCACCCCTCCACTTT.